The 26 T cell receptor beta chains reported below all come from one sample, sequenced in a study of regulatory T cells in long-lasting Graves disease. The sample's time point: persistent/refractory GD, antithyroid drugs over 5 years with positive TRAb. PBMCs were the source of the RNA used for TCR sequencing. iRepertoire HTBI primers and Arm-PCR of CDR3 regions built TCR beta libraries. TCRdb analysed the multiplex PCR reads with MiXCR anew, one entry per CDR3 protein. The table lists 350,000 to 450,000 distinct CDR3 sequences, around a fifth of them singletons. This specimen consisted of peripheral blood mononuclear cells (PBMCs), obtained when the disease was refractory, from a patient treated with antithyroid drugs. Receptors originate from a female donor with Graves disease.

Many counts were recorded for this clonotype. The chain joins TRBV3-1 to TRBJ1-1; 10 bases are shared with TRBD1. This CDR3 comprises 15 residues. CDR1 LGHDT and CDR2 YNNKEL come from the germline V gene (reference sequence). V lost 4 bases to trimming and J lost 8 bases; unmatched junction nucleotides: 10. CDR3 residues: CASSRRPGQGTEAFF. The CDR3 DNA reads TGTGCCAGCAGCCGCAGACCGGGACAGGGGACCGAAGCTTTCTTT.

This clonotype was seen many times. The V call is TRBV20-1, the J call TRBJ2-7; D gene uncertain. The CDR3 covers 14 residues. Germline V CDR1 and CDR2: DFQATT, SNEGSKA (reference sequence). V lost 6 bases and J lost 4, with 19 bases in between. Here the CDR3 reads CSAARPGMDYEQYF. The CDR3 region has the DNA TGCAGTGCAGCACGTCCGGGCATGGATTACGAGCAGTACTTC.

This sequence joins TRBV28 and TRBJ2-7, with TRBD2 matching 12 bases. The CDR3 is made up of 18 amino acids. Trimming took 5 bases from V and 2 from J; bases not matched to a gene: 13. Germline V gene sequence: CDR1 MDHEN, CDR2 SYDVKM. For the CDR3, the DNA is TGTGCCAGCAGTCCGCTGCTAGCGGGAGGGCCTTCACCCTACGAGCAGTACTTC. Protein: CASSPLLAGGPSPYEQYF.

This clonotype turned up a few times. This chain uses TRBV7-6 with TRBJ2-7; D call uncertain. The CDR3 has 15 amino acids. The germline V gene has CDR1 SGHVS and CDR2 FNYEAQ. V was cut by 1 base and J by 0 bases, with 10 bases left in between. CDR3 bases: TGTGCCAGCAGCTTAGAATCGGAGATCTCCTACGAGCAGTACTTC. Protein sequence: CASSLESEISYEQYF.

This clonotype was seen repeatedly, ten times or more. The chain recombines TRBV11-2 with TRBJ2-7; D gene unclear. The CDR3 is 12 amino acids. CDR1 and CDR2 (germline): SGHAT, FQNNGV. Between the trimmed V and J ends, which lost 1 base and 7 bases, there was a span of 8 bases. CDR3 sequence reads: CASSLAWSEQYF. For the CDR3, the DNA is TGTGCCAGCAGCTTAGCGTGGTCGGAGCAGTACTTC. Full variable domain (missing parts from reference TRBV11-2 and TRBJ2-7): EAGVAQSPRYKIIEKRQSVAFWCNPISGHATLYWYQQILGQGPKLLIQFQNNGVVDDSQLPKDRFSAERLKGVDSTLKIQPAKLEDSAVYLCASSLAWSEQYFGPGTRLTVT.

A single count supports this clonotype. A read error may explain this, as a much larger clone is one base away. The chain recombines TRBV2 with TRBJ1-5; 7 positions match TRBD1. The CDR3 loop spans 15 amino acids. V trimming: 6 bases; J trimming: 3 bases; junction bases outside the gene matches: 8. Germline V gene data show CDR1 as SNHLY and CDR2 as FYNNEI. Here the CDR3 DNA reads TGTGCCAGCAGCGGACAGGAGGCGAACAATCAGCCCCAGCATTTT. Protein: CASSGQEANNQPQHF.

The sample holds one count of this clonotype. The chain has TRBV7-9 and TRBJ2-2; 7 positions agree with TRBD1. This CDR3 comprises 15 residues. The germline V gene has CDR1 SEHNR and CDR2 FQNEAQ (reference sequence). V was pared by 4 bases and J by 6 bases, with 8 bases of the junction left unmatched. The CDR3 loop reads CASSSDRDYAGELFF. CDR3 in DNA: TGTGCCAGCAGCTCTGACAGGGATTACGCCGGGGAGCTGTTTTTT.

Only a few counts were recorded for this clonotype. This chain uses TRBV28 with TRBJ2-7; weak D call: TRBD1 (8 bases). This CDR3 contains 16 residues. Trimming took 6 bases from V and 3 from J, leaving 21 bases between them. CDR1 is MDHEN, CDR2 SYDVKM, per germline. Here the CDR3 DNA reads TGTGCCAGCAGCTACCGCAGGGGGCGGGGGAGCTACGAGCAGTACTTC. This gives the protein CASSYRRGRGSYEQYF.

This clonotype has at least ten counts. V is TRBV20-1 and J is TRBJ2-5, with TRBD2 matching over 13 bases. CDR1 and CDR2 (germline): DFQATT, SNEGSKA (reference sequence). CDR3 length equals 14 residues. J was trimmed by 4 bases and V by 7 bases; bases with no gene match: 6. CDR3 region: CSVRTSGRRETQYF. In nucleotides, the CDR3 is TGCAGTGTCCGGACTAGCGGGAGACGAGAGACCCAGTACTTC.

There are a few counts of this clonotype. The chain recombines TRBV6-2 or TRBV6-3 with TRBJ2-3, with D possibly TRBD2 on 6 matching bases. Germline V gives CDR1 MNHEY, CDR2 SVGEGT. The CDR3 contains 17 residues. Trimming left V 0 bases short and J 6 bases short, with 19 bases between. CDR3 protein: CASSYSKTSIRGDTQYF. The CDR3 region has the DNA TGTGCCAGCAGTTACTCTAAAACTAGCATCCGAGGGGATACGCAGTATTTT.

The chain recombines TRBV6-1 with TRBJ1-2; 8 bases are a match to TRBD1. This CDR3 has 13 amino acids. J gave up 8 bases and V 6 bases, and 8 bases lay outside the gene matches. Germline V gene lookup returns CDR1 MNHNS and CDR2 SASEGT. The CDR3 DNA sequence: TGTGCCAGCAGGGAGGACAGGGTGGACGGCTACACCTTC. Protein: CASREDRVDGYTF.

This clonotype was seen at least ten times. CDR3 region: CSASLLAAGYTF. The CDR3 nucleotides are TGCAGTGCTAGCCTCCTGGCTGCTGGCTACACCTTC. V is TRBV20-1 and J is TRBJ1-2; D gene uncertain. This CDR3 is built from 12 residues. Trimming stripped 3 bases from V and 7 bases from J, with 12 bases between. CDR1 and CDR2 from the germline V gene are DFQATT and SNEGSKA (reference sequence).

The rearrangement joins TRBV7-9 to TRBJ2-3; 9 bases align to TRBD1. Germline CDR1 SEHNR, CDR2 FQNEAQ (reference sequence). The V segment lost 5 bases and the J segment 2 bases; nucleotides outside the gene matches: 5. The CDR3 length is 15 residues. CDR3 sequence (DNA): TGTGCCAGCAGCACCGGACAGGGGAACACAGATACGCAGTATTTT. Translation: CASSTGQGNTDTQYF.

This clonotype has ten or more counts. The chain joins TRBV2 to TRBJ1-5, with D unclear. The germline V gene has CDR1 SNHLY and CDR2 FYNNEI. The V gene lost 9 bases and the J gene lost 0 bases, with 9 bases spanning the gap. This CDR3 region has 13 residues. CDR3 protein: CASRTGSNQPQHF. The CDR3 DNA is TGTGCCAGTCGGACCGGTAGCAATCAGCCCCAGCATTTT. The whole variable domain, filled in from reference TRBV2 and TRBJ1-5, reads EPEVTQTPSHQVTQMGQEVILRCVPISNHLYFYWYRQILGQKVEFLVSFYNNEISEKSEIFDDQFSVERPDGSNFTLKIRSTKLEDSAMYFCASRTGSNQPQHFGDGTRLSIL.

Ten or more counts support this clonotype. This chain connects TRBV28 to TRBJ2-7; TRBD1 aligns across 7 bases. The CDR3 is 13 residues long. The germline CDR1 and CDR2 sequences are MDHEN and SYDVKM. V lost 6 bases, J lost 8 bases, and 10 bases stayed unmatched. The DNA of the CDR3 is TGTGCCAGCAGCTTTGGACAGGTCGGGAAGCAGTACTTC. Protein product: CASSFGQVGKQYF.

This clonotype has at least ten counts. The J gene is TRBJ1-6, the V gene TRBV6-1; D is perhaps TRBD1 (5 bases). The CDR3 covers 13 residues. V dropped 8 bases and J dropped 9 bases, with 14 bases sitting between them. From germline, CDR1 is MNHNS and CDR2 SASEGT. For the CDR3, the DNA is TGTGCCAGCGCACGGGGGGACGGTTCACCCCTCCACTTT. Its translation is CASARGDGSPLHF.

This clonotype has ten or more counts. The chain employs TRBV30 and TRBJ2-5; 7 bases agree with TRBD1. After removal of 1 base from V and 5 bases from J, the junction contained 4 bases not matched to a gene. The germline gives CDR1 GTSNPN, CDR2 SVGIG (reference sequence). This CDR3 region has 13 residues. The CDR3 DNA follows: TGTGCCTGGAGTGGACAGGGTCCGGAGACCCAGTACTTC. The encoded protein is CAWSGQGPETQYF.

This clonotype was seen a few times. The chain links TRBV6-1 to TRBJ2-1; TRBD2 aligns across 11 bases. The CDR3 length is 15 residues. CDR1 is MNHNS, CDR2 SASEGT, per germline. Trimming removed 6 bases from V and 5 bases from J; junction bases left unmatched: 6. The CDR3 sequence is CASSTLAGEHNEQFF. Here the CDR3 DNA reads TGTGCCAGCAGCACACTAGCGGGAGAGCACAATGAGCAGTTCTTC.

In this sample, this clonotype turned up many times. The chain links TRBV20-1 to TRBJ2-7; 13 bases are shared with TRBD2. CDR1 and CDR2 from the germline V gene are DFQATT and SNEGSKA (reference sequence). J gave up 3 bases and V 5 bases, and 7 bases lay outside the gene matches. The CDR3 contains 15 residues. The CDR3, as DNA: TGCAGTGCTGACGGACTAGCGGGAGAGAGCTACGAGCAGTACTTC. Amino acid sequence: CSADGLAGESYEQYF.

Written as DNA, the CDR3 is TGCGCCAGCAGCCAAGGGGCTAGCGGGAGGGCCACCGGGGAGCTGTTTTTT. Protein sequence: CASSQGASGRATGELFF. V usage is TRBV4-1 and J usage is TRBJ2-2; 12 nucleotides align to TRBD2. The CDR3 is 17 residues long. From germline, CDR1 is MGHRA and CDR2 YSYEKL. The junction had 4 bases not matched to a gene; V was cut back by 1 base and J by 4 bases.

This chain links TRBV19 with TRBJ1-5; D call uncertain. From germline, CDR1 is LNHDA and CDR2 SQIVND (reference sequence). The CDR3 runs to 13 residues. Trimming pared 4 bases from V and 3 bases from J, leaving 7 bases between. The CDR3 spells CASSNVSNQPQHF. The CDR3 bases are TGTGCCAGTAGTAACGTGTCCAATCAGCCCCAGCATTTT.

This clonotype was recorded a few times. V is TRBV29-1 and J is TRBJ1-2; 7 bases line up with TRBD1. J lost 3 bases, V lost 5 bases, and 3 bases had no gene match. This CDR3 contains 12 residues. Germline V lookup: CDR1 SQVTM, CDR2 ANQGSEA. CDR3 region: CSVPTGHYGYTF. In DNA form, the CDR3 reads TGCAGCGTTCCGACAGGGCACTATGGCTACACCTTC.

V is TRBV28 and J is TRBJ2-3; no clear D. The CDR3 is 13 residues long. Trimming stripped 11 bases from V and 2 bases from J, with 14 bases between. Germline-derived CDR1 and CDR2 are MDHEN and SYDVKM. The CDR3 DNA follows: TGTGCCTGTTCTGGAAGCAACACAGATACGCAGTATTTT. Encoded protein: CACSGSNTDTQYF.

In this sample, this clonotype turned up many times. The chain joins TRBV2 to TRBJ2-6, with D unclear. Trimming removed 7 bases from V and 1 base from J, with 5 bases in between. CDR3 length equals 13 residues. From germline, CDR1 is SNHLY and CDR2 FYNNEI. The CDR3 DNA is TGTGCCAGCACCTCTTCTGGGGCCAACGTCCTGACTTTC. It yields the protein CASTSSGANVLTF.

This clonotype was observed a handful of times. The chain combines TRBV20-1 with TRBJ1-2; 8 nucleotides align to TRBD1. The trim removed 6 bases at V and 5 bases at J, leaving 8 bases unmatched. The length of the CDR3 is 13 residues. The germline V gene encodes CDR1 DFQATT and CDR2 SNEGSKA (reference sequence). CDR3 sequence (DNA): TGCAGTGCGCGAGACAGGGGAAGATATGGCTACACCTTC. Translated: CSARDRGRYGYTF.

This clonotype was picked up many times. V gene TRBV11-2 combines with J gene TRBJ1-1, with a possible D match to TRBD1 (5 bases). The CDR3 length is 15 residues. In germline, CDR1 is SGHAT, CDR2 FQNNGV. Trimming pared 3 bases from V and 2 bases from J, leaving 13 bases between. The CDR3 loop reads CASSFVGAGNTEAFF. The CDR3 nucleotides are TGTGCCAGCAGCTTCGTCGGGGCGGGTAACACTGAAGCTTTCTTT.